This T cell receptor beta chain was identified in a study of blood T cell repertoires in COVID-19. V was clipped by 1 base and J by 6 bases; unmatched bases: 12. Germline-derived CDR1 and CDR2 are GTSNPN and SVGIG (reference sequence). This CDR3 region has 16 residues. The table lists this clone with a count of one. TCRdb's table, derived via immunoSEQ multiplex PCR, lists solely in-frame clones and lacks some. The data hold about 400,000 clones, with roughly 86% observed a single time. The chain joins TRBV30 to TRBJ1-1, with 9 bases identical to TRBD1. The material sequenced was PBMCs or T cells enriched from blood (not recorded which). The clonotype was recovered from a woman between 40 and 50 years old with acute COVID-19. CDR3 sequence (DNA): TGTGCCTGGAGTGCCGGGACAGGGATCCTCTTAGCTGAAGCTTTCTTT. Residues: CAWSAGTGILLAEAFF. Combining the CDR3 with reference TRBV30 and TRBJ1-1 gives the whole variable domain SQTIHQWPATLVQPVGSPLSLECTVEGTSNPNLYWYRQAAGRGLQLLFYSVGIGQISSEVPQNLSASRPQDRQFILSSKKLLLSDSGFYLCAWSAGTGILLAEAFFGQGTRLTVV.